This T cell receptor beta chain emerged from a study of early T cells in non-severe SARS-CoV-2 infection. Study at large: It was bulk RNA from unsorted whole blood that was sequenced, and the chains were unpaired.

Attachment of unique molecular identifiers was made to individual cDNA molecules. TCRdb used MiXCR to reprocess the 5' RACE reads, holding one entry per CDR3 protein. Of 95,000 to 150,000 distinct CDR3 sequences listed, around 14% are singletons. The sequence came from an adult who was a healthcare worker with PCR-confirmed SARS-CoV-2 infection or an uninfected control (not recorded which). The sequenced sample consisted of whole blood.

CDR3 amino acids: CASSLSGGASYNEQFF. The CDR3 DNA is TGTGCCAGCAGTCTTAGCGGGGGGGCATCCTACAATGAGCAGTTCTTC. V usage is TRBV3-1 and J usage is TRBJ2-1; 11 bases map to TRBD2. The V gene's germline CDR1 is LGHDT and CDR2 YNNKEL (reference sequence). The CDR3 contains 16 residues. The V segment lost 6 bases and the J segment 1 base; nucleotides outside the gene matches: 5.